The 2 T cell receptor beta chains reported below all come from one sample, sequenced in a study of T cell responses to AZD1222 COVID-19 vaccine. Profiled with immunoSEQ multiplex PCR; TCRdb holds only in-frame clones, not every one. This table holds more than 90,000 clones, more than 65% found once. The starting material was peripheral blood, obtained on day 0 of AZD1222 vaccination. The receptors were gathered from an adult in good health.

The CDR3: CASSLGLGQGRSGNQPQHF. The CDR3, as DNA: TGTGCCAGCAGCTTAGGGCTCGGACAGGGGAGGTCCGGCAATCAGCCCCAGCATTTT. The chain uses TRBV7-2 and TRBJ1-5, with 9 positions matching TRBD1. After removal of 1 base from V and 2 bases from J, the junction contained 12 bases not matched to a gene. The germline V gene has CDR1 SGHTA and CDR2 FQGNSA. CDR3 length: 19 residues.

In nucleotides, the CDR3 is TGTGCCAGCAGCCACAGGGGGAACACCGGGGAGCTGTTTTTT. It translates to CASSHRGNTGELFF. The V gene is TRBV11-2, the J gene TRBJ2-2, with 7 bases identical to TRBD1. J lost 1 base, V lost 5 bases, and 1 base had no gene match. CDR3 length equals 14 residues. Germline CDR1 and CDR2: SGHAT and FQNNGV.